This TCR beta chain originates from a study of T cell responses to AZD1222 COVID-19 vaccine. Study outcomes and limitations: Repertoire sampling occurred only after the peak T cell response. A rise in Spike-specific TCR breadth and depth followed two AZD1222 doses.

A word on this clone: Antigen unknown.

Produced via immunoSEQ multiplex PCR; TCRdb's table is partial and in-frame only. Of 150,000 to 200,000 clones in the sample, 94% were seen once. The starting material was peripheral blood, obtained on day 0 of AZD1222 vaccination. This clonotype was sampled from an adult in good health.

The CDR3 DNA is TGTGCCAGCTCCCAGACAGGGAAGAACACTGAAGCTTTCTTT. It translates to CASSQTGKNTEAFF. The chain employs TRBV18 and TRBJ1-1; 7 bases map to TRBD1. The CDR3 covers 14 residues. Germline lookup yields CDR1 KGHSH and CDR2 LQKENI. V shed 6 bases and J 1 base; nucleotides not matched to a gene: 5.